The next 8 T cell receptor beta chains were all read from a single sample in a study of OX40 agonist ivuxolimab in advanced cancers. The protocol was immunoSEQ multiplex PCR, while the TCRdb copy is restricted to in-frame clones and leaves out a portion. Here the sample spans 20,000 to 30,000 clones, around 89% being singletons. Sequences were derived from CD4+ or CD8+ T cells sorted from blood, sampled in a trial of the OX40 agonist ivuxolimab. All receptors come from an adult with an advanced solid tumor such as melanoma, head and neck, liver or kidney cancer.

J is TRBJ1-6 and V is TRBV6-1; unclear D gene. Per the germline V gene, CDR1 is MNHNS and CDR2 is SASEGT. The CDR3 is made up of 15 amino acids. The V and J ends lost 5 bases and 3 bases respectively, with 11 bases between them. The CDR3 nucleotides read TGTGCCAGCAGTCTAGACTTAAACTATAATTCACCCCTCCACTTT. It is translated as CASSLDLNYNSPLHF.

The V gene is TRBV28, the J gene TRBJ2-1, with 8 bases lining up with TRBD1. The length of the CDR3 is 15 residues. Germline assignment: CDR1 MDHEN and CDR2 SYDVKM. The trim removed 7 bases at V and 3 bases at J, leaving 8 bases unmatched. The CDR3 spells CASNPRDRYYNEQFF. The DNA for the CDR3 is TGTGCCAGCAACCCCCGGGACAGGTACTACAATGAGCAGTTCTTC.

The gene calls are TRBV10-1 and TRBJ2-2, with 7 bases matching TRBD2. V was pared by 3 bases and J by 4 bases, with 11 bases of the junction left unmatched. There are 17 residues in the CDR3. Germline V gene lookup returns CDR1 WNHNN and CDR2 SYGVQD (reference sequence). CDR3 in amino acids: CASSDPRWGRGTGELFF. In DNA form, the CDR3 reads TGCGCCAGCAGTGACCCCCGTTGGGGGAGGGGCACCGGGGAGCTGTTTTTT.

The genes are TRBV29-1 and TRBJ2-7; the D is unclear. V was clipped by 6 bases and J by 5 bases, with 14 bases between them. Looked up from germline, CDR1 is SQVTM and CDR2 is ANQGSEA. The CDR3 consists of 12 residues. CDR3 amino acids: CSVRYGENEQYF. CDR3 sequence (DNA): TGCAGCGTCCGATACGGAGAAAACGAGCAGTACTTC.

The chain uses TRBV9 and TRBJ1-2; TRBD1 agrees at 8 bases. Germline-derived CDR1 and CDR2 are SGDLS and YYNGEE. Trimming at V came to 0 bases and at J to 3 bases, leaving 4 bases not matched to a gene. CDR3 length: 15 amino acids. The CDR3 here is CASSVGRQGYYGYTF. The CDR3 DNA reads as TGTGCCAGCAGCGTAGGTAGACAGGGGTACTATGGCTACACCTTC. The variable domain in full, completed from reference TRBV9 and TRBJ1-2, reads DSGVTQTPKHLITATGQRVTLRCSPRSGDLSVYWYQQSLDQGLQFLIQYYNGEERAKGNILERFSAQQFPDLHSELNLSSLELGDSALYFCASSVGRQGYYGYTFGSGTRLTVV.

The rearrangement links TRBV30 to TRBJ2-7; D is possibly TRBD2 (5 bases). V dropped 2 bases and J dropped 5 bases, with 13 bases sitting between them. Germline V CDR1 and CDR2: GTSNPN, SVGIG (reference sequence). The CDR3 spans 13 residues. CDR3 DNA: TGTGCCTGGAGTCCAGGACTGGTCCACGAGCAGTACTTC. It is translated as CAWSPGLVHEQYF.

The chain joins TRBV18 to TRBJ2-1; TRBD1 aligns across 11 bases. V dropped 4 bases and J dropped 3; count of bases not matched to a gene: 2. Looked up from germline, CDR1 is KGHSH and CDR2 is LQKENI. CDR3 length equals 15 residues. CDR3 in DNA: TGTGCCAGCTCACTAGGGACAGGGGGCTACAATGAGCAGTTCTTC. Protein sequence: CASSLGTGGYNEQFF.

The chain links TRBV28 to TRBJ2-1, with D maybe TRBD2 (5 bases). The germline CDR1 and CDR2 sequences are MDHEN and SYDVKM. The CDR3 has 13 residues. Trimming removed 7 bases from V and 6 bases from J, with 13 bases in between. The CDR3 bases are TGTGCCAGCACCAAGAGAGGGCTCAATGAGCAGTTCTTC. It translates to CASTKRGLNEQFF. The variable domain in full, with the rest retrieved from reference TRBV28 and TRBJ2-1, is DVKVTQSSRYLVKRTGEKVFLECVQDMDHENMFWYRQDPGLGLRLIYFSYDVKMKEKGDIPEGYSVSREKKERFSLILESASTNQTSMYLCASTKRGLNEQFFGPGTRLTVL.